Below are 25 T cell receptor beta chains sequenced from a single sample in a study of T cell responses to AZD1222 COVID-19 vaccine. Only in-frame clones appear in the TCRdb table, and some are missing; sequencing was by immunoSEQ multiplex PCR. The table lists 84,000 or so clones, 90% of them singletons. The material sequenced was peripheral blood, taken 28 days after the second AZD1222 dose. The receptor set was obtained from an adult who received the AZD1222 COVID-19 vaccine.

This chain links TRBV9 with TRBJ2-1, with 7 bases matching TRBD1. V gave up 1 base and J gave up 0 bases; unmatched junction bases: 4. Per germline, CDR1 SGDLS and CDR2 YYNGEE. This CDR3 contains 16 residues. The CDR3 reads CASSVQGGPSYNEQFF. The CDR3 coding sequence is TGTGCCAGCAGCGTACAAGGGGGCCCCTCCTACAATGAGCAGTTCTTC. The full variable domain, with the rest looked up from reference TRBV9 and TRBJ2-1, is DSGVTQTPKHLITATGQRVTLRCSPRSGDLSVYWYQQSLDQGLQFLIQYYNGEERAKGNILERFSAQQFPDLHSELNLSSLELGDSALYFCASSVQGGPSYNEQFFGPGTRLTVL.

V gene TRBV3-1 (or the pseudogene TRBV3-2) combines with J gene TRBJ1-1, with 11 bases fitting TRBD1. The length of the CDR3 is 18 residues. V dropped 4 bases and J dropped 0; count of bases not matched to a gene: 10. From germline, CDR1 is LGHDT and CDR2 YNNKEL (reference sequence). CDR3 region: CASSRTGQGAFMNTEAFF. The CDR3 region has the DNA TGTGCCAGCAGCCGAACTGGACAGGGGGCCTTTATGAACACTGAAGCTTTCTTT.

The rearrangement links TRBV7-3 to TRBJ1-1; a possible D gene is TRBD1 (5 bases). Germline V CDR1 and CDR2: SGHTA, FQGTGA. This CDR3 is 13 amino acids long. V shed 2 bases and J shed 6 bases, with 10 bases lying between them. The CDR3, as DNA: TGTGCCAGCAGCTTACAGGGACTCCCTGAAGCTTTCTTT. As protein: CASSLQGLPEAFF.

This clone was seen a single time. The CDR3 DNA sequence: TGCAGCGTTGGCGGGGGTTGGGGGGATGAGCAGTTCTTC. It is translated as CSVGGGWGDEQFF. This rearrangement joins TRBV29-1 to TRBJ2-1; TRBD2 agrees at 7 bases. This CDR3 has 13 amino acids. Losses at the gene ends were 4 bases for V and 8 bases for J; bases not matched to a gene: 8. The germline gives CDR1 SQVTM, CDR2 ANQGSEA.

The V gene is TRBV5-5, the J gene TRBJ1-2, with a weak D call TRBD1 (6 bases). Between the trimmed V and J ends, which lost 4 bases and 7 bases, there was a span of 20 bases. The CDR3 has 15 residues. The germline gives CDR1 SGHKS, CDR2 YYEKEE (reference sequence). This CDR3 reads CASSPERTGLGGYTF. The DNA of the CDR3 is TGTGCCAGCAGCCCTGAAAGAACAGGGCTTGGTGGCTACACCTTC. Full variable domain (rest looked up from reference TRBV5-5 and TRBJ1-2): DAGVTQSPTHLIKTRGQQVTLRCSPISGHKSVSWYQQVLGQGPQFIFQYYEKEERGRGNFPDRFSARQFPNYSSELNVNALLLGDSALYLCASSPERTGLGGYTFGSGTRLTVV.

V gene TRBV6-5 combines with J gene TRBJ1-1; TRBD1 is a possible D gene (6 bases). The CDR3 totals 15 residues. Trimming pared 5 bases from V and 0 bases from J, leaving 13 bases between. The germline V gene has CDR1 MNHEY and CDR2 SVGAGI. The CDR3 DNA reads as TGTGCCAGCAGTCCGACGGGACACCTGAACACTGAAGCTTTCTTT. It translates to CASSPTGHLNTEAFF.

The rearrangement joins TRBV24-1 to TRBJ2-1; D gene ambiguous. Germline loops: CDR1 KGHDR, CDR2 SFDVKD. The length of the CDR3 is 11 residues. Trimming left V 6 bases short and J 9 bases short, with 8 bases between. The CDR3 sequence is CATSQTGEQFF. DNA of the CDR3: TGTGCCACCAGTCAGACTGGTGAGCAGTTCTTC.

The chain carries TRBV30 and TRBJ1-6, with 7 nucleotides matching TRBD1. The CDR3 has 15 residues. Germline trimming cut 1 base from V and 8 bases from J; bases unmatched to any gene: 8. The germline V gene encodes CDR1 GTSNPN and CDR2 SVGIG (reference sequence). DNA for the CDR3: TGTGCCTGGAGTGCACAGGGGTTTGGGGATTCACCCCTCCACTTT. Protein product: CAWSAQGFGDSPLHF.

This clone was seen only once. The chain is built from TRBV15 and TRBJ2-7; D might be TRBD1 (5 bases). Germline V lookup: CDR1 LNHNV, CDR2 YYDKDF (reference sequence). CDR3 length equals 15 residues. Trimming stripped 4 bases from V and 1 base from J, with 14 bases between. This CDR3 reads CATSTPTVPSYEQYF. For the CDR3, the DNA is TGTGCCACCAGCACCCCGACAGTACCGTCCTACGAGCAGTACTTC.

The chain uses TRBV25-1 and TRBJ1-2, with D possibly matching TRBD1 (6 bases). The germline gives CDR1 MGHDK, CDR2 SYGVNS. The V end was cut by 3 bases, the J end by 5 bases, with 13 bases between. This CDR3 is 14 amino acids long. The CDR3 coding sequence is TGTGCCAGCAGTGATTTGGGGGGGGCTTATGGCTACACCTTC. Translation gives CASSDLGGAYGYTF.

The CDR3 loop reads CASRTNVGRGVEQFF. The CDR3 nucleotides are TGTGCCAGCAGAACCAATGTTGGGCGGGGGGTTGAGCAGTTCTTC. J is TRBJ2-1 and V is TRBV7-9, with TRBD2 matching over 8 bases. Unmatched junction bases numbered 13, after V lost 6 bases and J lost 9 bases. The CDR3 sequence is 15 residues long. Germline-derived CDR1 and CDR2 are SEHNR and FQNEAQ (reference sequence). The variable domain in full, with the rest retrieved from reference TRBV7-9 and TRBJ2-1, is DTGVSQNPRHKITKRGQNVTFRCDPISEHNRLYWYRQTLGQGPEFLTYFQNEAQLEKSRLLSDRFSAERPKGSFSTLEIQRTEQGDSAMYLCASRTNVGRGVEQFFGPGTRLTVL.

For the CDR3, the DNA is TGTGCCACCAGTGATGCCCCCCTTACCGATGAGCAGTTCTTC. It is translated as CATSDAPLTDEQFF. The V and J genes are TRBV24-1 and TRBJ2-1; D unclear. Trimming left V 3 bases short and J 8 bases short, with 13 bases between. From germline, CDR1 is KGHDR and CDR2 SFDVKD. The CDR3 totals 14 residues.

This rearrangement joins TRBV6-2 or TRBV6-3 to TRBJ2-2, with 7 bases identical to TRBD2. Germline CDR1 and CDR2: MNHEY and SVGEGT. CDR3 length equals 15 residues. Trimming took 4 bases from V and 4 from J; bases not matched to a gene: 6. As DNA, the CDR3 is TGTGCCAGCAGTTGGATAGCGGGTAGCACCGGGGAGCTGTTTTTT. It codes for CASSWIAGSTGELFF.

This clone was seen a single time. This chain joins TRBV3-1 (or the pseudogene TRBV3-2) and TRBJ1-1, with D tentatively TRBD1 (6 bases). CDR1 and CDR2 from the germline V gene are LGHDT and YNNKEL (reference sequence). V was trimmed by 6 bases and J by 7 bases, leaving 15 bases between them. The CDR3 sequence is 13 residues long. In nucleotides, the CDR3 is TGTGCCAGCAGGGGGGCACAGCCACTTGAAGCTTTCTTT. It codes for CASRGAQPLEAFF.

The genes are TRBV7-9 and TRBJ2-1; TRBD1 aligns across 9 bases. V lost 5 bases to trimming and J lost 6 bases; unmatched junction nucleotides: 14. This CDR3 has 17 amino acids. The germline CDR1 and CDR2 sequences are SEHNR and FQNEAQ (reference sequence). DNA of the CDR3: TGTGCCAGCAGCCCTAACTGGGGACAGGGATCATCCAATGAGCAGTTCTTC. Translating gives CASSPNWGQGSSNEQFF. Using reference TRBV7-9 and TRBJ2-1 for the parts outside the CDR3, the full variable domain is DTGVSQNPRHKITKRGQNVTFRCDPISEHNRLYWYRQTLGQGPEFLTYFQNEAQLEKSRLLSDRFSAERPKGSFSTLEIQRTEQGDSAMYLCASSPNWGQGSSNEQFFGPGTRLTVL.

The chain uses TRBV5-5 and TRBJ2-3; either TRBD1 or TRBD2 may fit D (6 bases each). Trimming removed 1 base from V and 2 bases from J, with 11 bases in between. Germline CDR1 reads SGHKS; CDR2 reads YYEKEE (reference sequence). This CDR3 comprises 15 residues. The DNA for the CDR3 is TGTGCCAGCAGCTTGCGTCCGGGGGCCACAGATACGCAGTATTTT. Translating gives CASSLRPGATDTQYF. The entire variable domain, with the rest obtained from reference TRBV5-5 and TRBJ2-3, is as follows: DAGVTQSPTHLIKTRGQQVTLRCSPISGHKSVSWYQQVLGQGPQFIFQYYEKEERGRGNFPDRFSARQFPNYSSELNVNALLLGDSALYLCASSLRPGATDTQYFGPGTRLTVL.

The V and J genes are TRBV25-1 and TRBJ2-3; D ambiguous. V was shortened by 3 bases and J by 2 bases, with 12 bases between the two germline ends. The V gene's germline CDR1 is MGHDK and CDR2 SYGVNS. This CDR3 has 15 amino acids. DNA of the CDR3: TGTGCCAGCAGTGACAACATAAGATCCACAGATACGCAGTATTTT. Protein product: CASSDNIRSTDTQYF.

In its sample, this clone was seen once. This chain connects TRBV9 to TRBJ2-2; 13 bases map to TRBD2. This CDR3 spans 18 amino acids. Germline loops: CDR1 SGDLS, CDR2 YYNGEE. Unmatched junction bases numbered 10, after V lost 2 bases and J lost 6 bases. The CDR3 nucleotides read TGTGCCAGCAGCGTCACCATCGTGGGACTAGCGGGACCCGGGGAGCTGTTTTTT. This sequence encodes CASSVTIVGLAGPGELFF.

The chain couples TRBV19 to TRBJ1-4; the match to TRBD1 covers 10 bases. Germline values: CDR1 LNHDA, CDR2 SQIVND (reference sequence). CDR3 length equals 12 residues. The V gene end was trimmed by 8 bases and the J gene end by 8 bases; junction bases not matched to a gene: 2. CDR3 loop: CASGGQGEKLFF. As DNA, the CDR3 is TGTGCCAGTGGGGGACAGGGGGAAAAACTGTTTTTT.

The chain recombines TRBV4-2 with TRBJ1-4; D not resolved. CDR1 and CDR2 from the germline V gene are LGHNA and YNFKEQ. The CDR3 is 12 amino acids. The ends were cut back, 3 bases at V and 10 bases at J, with 9 bases in the middle. The CDR3 region has the DNA TGTGCCAGCAGCCAGGGCAGAAGAAAACTGTTTTTT. This encodes CASSQGRRKLFF.

This CDR3 is CASSFTGEVELFF. The CDR3 DNA reads TGTGCCAGCAGTTTTACAGGGGAGGTGGAGCTGTTTTTT. This rearrangement joins TRBV27 to TRBJ2-2, with TRBD1 as a possible D gene (7 bases). Germline CDR1 MNHEY, CDR2 SMNVEV (reference sequence). The CDR3 is 13 residues long. V lost 3 bases and J lost 10, with 12 bases in between.

The gene calls are TRBV19 and TRBJ1-5, with D possibly being TRBD1 (5 bases). The CDR3 totals 12 residues. The V and J ends lost 8 bases and 6 bases respectively, with 11 bases between them. Germline V gene sequence: CDR1 LNHDA, CDR2 SQIVND (reference sequence). CDR3 sequence: CASSTGPQPQHF. CDR3 DNA: TGTGCCAGTTCCACGGGGCCTCAGCCCCAGCATTTT.

Points on this clone: Other DNA sequences within the sample encode an identical CDR3. This chain joins TRBV20-1 and TRBJ2-5; the D call may be TRBD1 or TRBD2 (5 bases each). The V gene lost 5 bases and the J gene lost 4 bases, with 8 bases spanning the gap. The CDR3 has 11 residues. Per the germline V gene, CDR1 is DFQATT and CDR2 is SNEGSKA (reference sequence). CDR3 region: CSAWDVETQYF. The CDR3 DNA sequence: TGCAGTGCTTGGGACGTAGAGACCCAGTACTTC.

This chain links TRBV11-3 with TRBJ2-1, with D tentatively TRBD1 or TRBD2 (6 bases each). Germline V CDR1 and CDR2: SGHNT, YENEEA. The V gene lost 0 bases and the J gene lost 8 bases, with 17 bases spanning the gap. The length of the CDR3 is 16 residues. The CDR3, as DNA: TGTGCCAGCAGCTTAGAAGGGCGTGTAAGGGGGGATGAGCAGTTCTTC. Translated: CASSLEGRVRGDEQFF.

The rearrangement joins TRBV28 to TRBJ2-7; D is perhaps TRBD1 (6 bases). V was pared by 6 bases and J by 0 bases, with 9 bases between. Germline values: CDR1 MDHEN, CDR2 SYDVKM. The CDR3 sequence is 13 residues long. The CDR3 region has the DNA TGTGCCAGCAGGGACAGAAGCTCCTACGAGCAGTACTTC. The encoded protein is CASRDRSSYEQYF.